Listed here are 3 T cell receptor beta chains from one sample, sequenced in a study of T-cell reconstitution after alpha-beta-depleted transplantation in children. For TCRbeta, the library was prepared with unique molecular identifiers. TCRdb redid the calling of the PCR reads with MiXCR, one entry per CDR3 protein. The data contain some 310,000 distinct CDR3 sequences, 20% to 30% of them singletons. The sample here was PBMCs, mostly from graft donor cells, taken 180 days after TCRalphabeta/CD19-depleted stem cell transplant. The receptor source for this set is a male patient between 5 and 17 years old who had a stem cell transplant for acute lymphoblastic leukemia, so the T cells may come from the graft donor.

The chain links TRBV6-5 to TRBJ1-2, with a possible D match to TRBD1 (5 bases). Germline V gene data show CDR1 as MNHEY and CDR2 as SVGAGI. Trimming pared 5 bases from V and 8 bases from J, leaving 12 bases between. The CDR3 is made up of 12 amino acids. CDR3 bases: TGTGCCAGCAGTACCCAGGGCGGCGGCTACACCTTC. Its translation: CASSTQGGGYTF.

The chain couples TRBV10-3 to TRBJ1-5; TRBD1 matches 10 bases. This CDR3 region has 16 residues. Germline lookup yields CDR1 ENHRY and CDR2 SYGVKD. After removal of 2 bases from V and 1 base from J, the junction contained 2 bases not matched to a gene. The CDR3 DNA follows: TGTGCCATCAGTGAGCGGGACAGGGGAAGCAATCAGCCCCAGCATTTT. Amino acids: CAISERDRGSNQPQHF.

This clonotype was seen more than once but under ten times. The chain uses TRBV9 and TRBJ2-5; TRBD1 agrees at 8 bases. The V gene end was trimmed by 6 bases and the J gene end by 5 bases; junction bases not matched to a gene: 15. This CDR3 has 16 residues. The germline gives CDR1 SGDLS, CDR2 YYNGEE. CDR3 residues: CASNTTRGQGRETQYF. For the CDR3, the DNA is TGTGCCAGCAATACGACCCGAGGACAGGGAAGGGAGACCCAGTACTTC.